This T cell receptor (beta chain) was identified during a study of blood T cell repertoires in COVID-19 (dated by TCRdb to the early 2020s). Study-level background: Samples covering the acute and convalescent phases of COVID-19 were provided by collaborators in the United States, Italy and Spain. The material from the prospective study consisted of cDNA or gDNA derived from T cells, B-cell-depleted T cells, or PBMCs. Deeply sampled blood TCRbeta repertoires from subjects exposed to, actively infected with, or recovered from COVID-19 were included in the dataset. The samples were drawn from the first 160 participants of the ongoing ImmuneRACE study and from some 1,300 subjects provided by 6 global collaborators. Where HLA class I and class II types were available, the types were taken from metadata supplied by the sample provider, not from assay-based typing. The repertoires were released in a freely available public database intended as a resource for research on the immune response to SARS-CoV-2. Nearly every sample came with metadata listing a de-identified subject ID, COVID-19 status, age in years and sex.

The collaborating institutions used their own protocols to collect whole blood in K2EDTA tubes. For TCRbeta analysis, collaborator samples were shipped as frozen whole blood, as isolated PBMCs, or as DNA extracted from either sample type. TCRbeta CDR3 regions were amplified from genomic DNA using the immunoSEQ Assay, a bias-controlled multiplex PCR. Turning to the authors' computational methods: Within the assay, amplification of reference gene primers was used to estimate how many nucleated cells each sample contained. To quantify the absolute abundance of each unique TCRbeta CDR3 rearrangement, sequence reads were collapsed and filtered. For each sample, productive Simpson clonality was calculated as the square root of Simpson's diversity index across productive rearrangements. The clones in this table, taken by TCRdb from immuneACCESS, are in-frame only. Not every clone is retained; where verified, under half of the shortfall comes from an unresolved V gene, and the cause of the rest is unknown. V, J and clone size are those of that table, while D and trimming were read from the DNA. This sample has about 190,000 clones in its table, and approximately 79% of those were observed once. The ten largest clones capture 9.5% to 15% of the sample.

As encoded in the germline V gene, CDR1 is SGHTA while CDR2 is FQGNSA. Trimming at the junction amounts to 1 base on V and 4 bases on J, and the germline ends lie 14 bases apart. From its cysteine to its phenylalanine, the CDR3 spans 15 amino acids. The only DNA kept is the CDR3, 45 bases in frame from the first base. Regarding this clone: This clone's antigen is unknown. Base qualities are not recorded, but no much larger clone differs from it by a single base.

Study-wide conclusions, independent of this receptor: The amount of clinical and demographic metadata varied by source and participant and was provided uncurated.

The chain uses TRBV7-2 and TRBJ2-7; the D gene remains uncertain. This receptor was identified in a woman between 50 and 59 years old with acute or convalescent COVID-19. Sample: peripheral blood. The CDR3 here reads CASSLEASGVYEQYF. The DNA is TGTGCCAGCAGCTTAGAAGCTAGTGGCGTTTACGAGCAGTACTTC.